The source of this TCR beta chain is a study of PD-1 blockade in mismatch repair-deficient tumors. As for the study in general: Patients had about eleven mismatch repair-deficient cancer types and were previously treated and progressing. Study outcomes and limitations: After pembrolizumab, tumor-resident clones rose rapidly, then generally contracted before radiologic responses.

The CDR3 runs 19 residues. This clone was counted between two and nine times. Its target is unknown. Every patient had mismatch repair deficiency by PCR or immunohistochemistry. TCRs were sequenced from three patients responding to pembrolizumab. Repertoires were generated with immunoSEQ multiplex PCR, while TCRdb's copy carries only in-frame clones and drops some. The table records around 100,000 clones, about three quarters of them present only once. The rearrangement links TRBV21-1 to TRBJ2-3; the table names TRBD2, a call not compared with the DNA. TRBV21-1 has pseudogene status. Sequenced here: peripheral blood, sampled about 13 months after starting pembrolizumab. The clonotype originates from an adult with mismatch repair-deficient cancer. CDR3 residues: CASSDRDRVTSGHTDTQYF. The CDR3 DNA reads TGTGCCAGCAGCGACCGGGACAGGGTGACTAGCGGGCACACAGATACGCAGTATTTT.